This T cell receptor (beta chain) derives from a study of T cell responses to AZD1222 COVID-19 vaccine. The study's findings and limits: Donor demographics were predominantly white British with a female majority; clonal diversity may be underestimated. The study reported that nearly half of spike-specific TCRs target unmutated variant regions.

V shed 2 bases and J shed 0 bases, with 8 bases lying between them. Germline V CDR1 and CDR2: LGHDT, YNNKEL (reference sequence). This CDR3 contains 15 residues. With respect to this clone: Its antigen is unknown.

TCRdb's copy holds only in-frame clones and misses some; the assay was immunoSEQ multiplex PCR. The sample contains roughly 150,000 clones, approximately 91% of which appear only once. The rearrangement joins TRBV3-1 (or the pseudogene TRBV3-2) to TRBJ1-3; D is uncertain. Sequenced here: peripheral blood, sampled after recovery from COVID-19. This receptor was taken from an adult who had recovered from COVID-19. CDR3 sequence: CASSQLQSSGNTIYF. In DNA form, the CDR3 reads TGTGCCAGCAGCCAATTACAGAGCTCTGGAAACACCATATATTTT.